These T cell receptor beta chains were read from a single sample in a study of tumor and adjacent non-tumor tissue in lung cancer. TCRdb redid the calling of the multiplex PCR reads with MiXCR, one entry per CDR3 protein. Of over 100,000 distinct CDR3 sequences in the sample, about 61% were seen once. Sequencing was performed on distant non-tumor lung tissue. The origin of the receptors is a man in his fifties or sixties with non-small cell lung cancer. Both conserved end residues are part of each CDR3. The order of the fields is clone size, J gene, V gene, D gene, CDR3 DNA, CDR3 protein. A D gene is named only where the DNA matches it firmly. Rows may omit the clone size; those that give it use once, few, many or a size class.

clone size: few; J gene: TRBJ1-5; V gene: TRBV30; D gene: .; CDR3 DNA: TGTGCCTGGAACTCCAAACAGGGTTCCGGATATAGCAATCAGCCCCAGCATTTT; CDR3 protein: CAWNSKQGSGYSNQPQHF
clone size: many; J gene: TRBJ1-1; V gene: TRBV6-2/TRBV6-3; D gene: .; CDR3 DNA: TGTGCCAGCAGTTACATGTCTGGGACGGGCACTGAAGCTTTCTTT; CDR3 protein: CASSYMSGTGTEAFF
clone size: few; J gene: TRBJ2-5; V gene: TRBV30; D gene: .; CDR3 DNA: TGTGCCTGGAGACCACAGTTCTTGGCGAACCAAGAGACCCAGTACTTC; CDR3 protein: CAWRPQFLANQETQYF
clone size: many; J gene: TRBJ2-7; V gene: TRBV5-4; D gene: .; CDR3 DNA: TGTGCCAGCAGCGTGGACAGCTACGAGCAGTACTTC; CDR3 protein: CASSVDSYEQYF
clone size: .; J gene: TRBJ2-7; V gene: TRBV13; D gene: TRBD2; CDR3 DNA: TGTACCAGCAGCTCCGGGGGTAGCGGGGTCTCCTACGAGCAGTACTTC; CDR3 protein: CTSSSGGSGVSYEQYF
clone size: .; J gene: TRBJ2-3; V gene: TRBV6-6; D gene: .; CDR3 DNA: TGTGCCAGCAGTTACAGGTGGGGTAATGCGCAGTATTTT; CDR3 protein: CASSYRWGNAQYF
clone size: .; J gene: TRBJ2-7; V gene: TRBV20-1; D gene: .; CDR3 DNA: TGCAGTTCTAGCGATAACGAGCAGTACTTC; CDR3 protein: CSSSDNEQYF
clone size: .; J gene: TRBJ2-4; V gene: TRBV20-1; D gene: .; CDR3 DNA: TGCAGTGCTTGGGCCATTACCAAAAACATTCAGTACTTC; CDR3 protein: CSAWAITKNIQYF
clone size: .; J gene: TRBJ2-7; V gene: TRBV4-2; D gene: TRBD1; CDR3 DNA: TGTGCCAGCAGCTCTCGGGACAGATCCTACGAGCAATACTTC; CDR3 protein: CASSSRDRSYEQYF
clone size: few; J gene: TRBJ1-5; V gene: TRBV4-2; D gene: .; CDR3 DNA: TGTGCCAGCAGCCACGGTGAGAATCGGCCCCAGCATTTT; CDR3 protein: CASSHGENRPQHF
clone size: .; J gene: TRBJ1-1; V gene: TRBV5-6; D gene: .; CDR3 DNA: TGTGCCAGCAGCTTGCCCTTCGACAGCCAGGTAGAAGCCTTCTTT; CDR3 protein: CASSLPFDSQVEAFF
clone size: many; J gene: TRBJ2-5; V gene: TRBV4-1; D gene: .; CDR3 DNA: TGCGCCAGCAGCATCCACTACGGGACAAACAGGGAGACCCAGTACTTC; CDR3 protein: CASSIHYGTNRETQYF
clone size: .; J gene: TRBJ2-3; V gene: TRBV10-3; D gene: .; CDR3 DNA: TGTGCCATCAGTGTCACTAGCTTCGATATGCACTATTTT; CDR3 protein: CAISVTSFDMHYF
clone size: .; J gene: TRBJ2-2; V gene: TRBV6-5; D gene: TRBD2; CDR3 DNA: TGTGCCAGCAAACCGGCTAGCGGAGCGAACACCGGGGAGCGGTTTTTT; CDR3 protein: CASKPASGANTGERFF
clone size: .; J gene: TRBJ2-1; V gene: TRBV29-1; D gene: TRBD2; CDR3 DNA: TGCAGCCTTGGTGGGACTAGCAGAAACAATGAGCAGTTCTTC; CDR3 protein: CSLGGTSRNNEQFF
clone size: few; J gene: TRBJ2-3; V gene: TRBV7-2; D gene: .; CDR3 DNA: TGTGCCAGCAGCCCCCTAACCGGGACCCCCCCGTATTTT; CDR3 protein: CASSPLTGTPPYF
clone size: many; J gene: TRBJ2-7; V gene: TRBV6-2/TRBV6-3; D gene: TRBD1; CDR3 DNA: TGTGCCAGCAGAGAAATCCGGACAGGGAGAAACTACGAGCAGTACTTC; CDR3 protein: CASREIRTGRNYEQYF
clone size: .; J gene: TRBJ2-7; V gene: TRBV11-3; D gene: .; CDR3 DNA: TGTGCCGGCAGCCACCAATCTAACTACGAGCAGTACTTC; CDR3 protein: CAGSHQSNYEQYF
clone size: few; J gene: TRBJ2-5; V gene: TRBV6-5; D gene: TRBD2; CDR3 DNA: TGTACCAGTAGTTACTCACAAGCGGGGGGGCCCCAAGAGACCCAGTACTTC; CDR3 protein: CTSSYSQAGGPQETQYF
clone size: .; J gene: TRBJ2-3; V gene: TRBV12-3/TRBV12-4; D gene: .; CDR3 DNA: TGTGCCAGCGGAGATGTCAGGGTAACAGATATGCAGTATTTT; CDR3 protein: CASGDVRVTDMQYF
clone size: many; J gene: TRBJ2-3; V gene: TRBV5-1; D gene: .; CDR3 DNA: TGCGCCAGCAGCTTCACGCGCACAGATACGCAGTATTTT; CDR3 protein: CASSFTRTDTQYF
clone size: many; J gene: TRBJ2-1; V gene: TRBV5-4; D gene: TRBD2; CDR3 DNA: TGTGCCAGCAGCCGTGGAGGGGTAGCGGGAGAGGTCGGGCAGTTCTTC; CDR3 protein: CASSRGGVAGEVGQFF
clone size: many; J gene: TRBJ1-2; V gene: TRBV5-4; D gene: TRBD1; CDR3 DNA: TGTGCCAGCAGCCTTACGCGACAGGGGGATGGCTACACCTTC; CDR3 protein: CASSLTRQGDGYTF
clone size: .; J gene: TRBJ2-5; V gene: TRBV12-5; D gene: TRBD2; CDR3 DNA: TGTGCTAGTGCCTTGGGACTAGCGGGGGGGATAGAGACCAAATACTTC; CDR3 protein: CASALGLAGGIETKYF
clone size: many; J gene: TRBJ2-2; V gene: TRBV6-6; D gene: .; CDR3 DNA: TGTGCCAGCAGTTACTCCCGACAGGACACCGGGGAGCTGTTTTTT; CDR3 protein: CASSYSRQDTGELFF
clone size: .; J gene: TRBJ2-5; V gene: TRBV20-1; D gene: TRBD2; CDR3 DNA: TGCAGTGCTTGGCCCCTAGCGGGTGGGCAAGAGACCCAGTACTTC; CDR3 protein: CSAWPLAGGQETQYF
clone size: .; J gene: TRBJ2-1; V gene: TRBV11-2; D gene: .; CDR3 DNA: TGTGCCAGCAGCCTAGATGGACAGTGGGCTATCTACAATGAGCAGTTCTTC; CDR3 protein: CASSLDGQWAIYNEQFF
clone size: .; J gene: TRBJ2-1; V gene: TRBV29-1; D gene: TRBD2; CDR3 DNA: TGCAGTGTAGGGACTAGCGCCGATGAGCAGTTCTTC; CDR3 protein: CSVGTSADEQFF
clone size: .; J gene: TRBJ2-1; V gene: TRBV29-1; D gene: .; CDR3 DNA: TGCAGCGCTGAAGGTAAACACAGCTCCTACTGTGAGCAGTTATTC; CDR3 protein: CSAEGKHSSYCEQLF
clone size: .; J gene: TRBJ2-1; V gene: TRBV12-5; D gene: .; CDR3 DNA: TGTACTAGTGGTTTAGGGGGGCTGGGGAGTGAGCAGTTCTTC; CDR3 protein: CTSGLGGLGSEQFF
clone size: many; J gene: TRBJ2-7; V gene: TRBV6-7; D gene: .; CDR3 DNA: TGTGCCAGCAAGAGGCAGGAGACTACCCTCTCCTTCTACGAGCAGTACTTC; CDR3 protein: CASKRQETTLSFYEQYF
clone size: many; J gene: TRBJ2-2; V gene: TRBV10-3; D gene: .; CDR3 DNA: TGTGCCATCAGTGACCCACTGAAGGCCGGGGAGCTGTTTTTT; CDR3 protein: CAISDPLKAGELFF
clone size: .; J gene: TRBJ1-1; V gene: TRBV20-1; D gene: .; CDR3 DNA: TGCAGTACTAGAGAGGGACACTCTAGGTACACTGAAGCTTTCTTT; CDR3 protein: CSTREGHSRYTEAFF
clone size: .; J gene: TRBJ1-2; V gene: TRBV2; D gene: .; CDR3 DNA: TGTGTCAGCAGTGCGACAGGAGGCTACACCTTC; CDR3 protein: CVSSATGGYTF
clone size: .; J gene: TRBJ1-1; V gene: TRBV5-1; D gene: .; CDR3 DNA: TGCGCCAGCAGCCTAAACGGGGGACCCTCAGGGAATGAAGCTTTCTTT; CDR3 protein: CASSLNGGPSGNEAFF
clone size: .; J gene: TRBJ2-1; V gene: TRBV4-2; D gene: .; CDR3 DNA: TGTGCCAGCAACCAAGATTGGAACCCCGGAACCTACAATGAGCAGTTCTTC; CDR3 protein: CASNQDWNPGTYNEQFF
clone size: .; J gene: TRBJ2-1; V gene: TRBV6-1; D gene: TRBD2; CDR3 DNA: TGTACCAGCAACTCAGGACTAGAGGGAGCCTACAATGAGCAGTTCTTC; CDR3 protein: CTSNSGLEGAYNEQFF
clone size: once; J gene: TRBJ1-3; V gene: TRBV25-1; D gene: TRBD1; CDR3 DNA: TGTGCCAGCAGTGATGACAGGGGCAACTCTGGAAACGCCATATATTTT; CDR3 protein: CASSDDRGNSGNAIYF
clone size: .; J gene: TRBJ1-6; V gene: TRBV29-1; D gene: .; CDR3 DNA: TGCAGCGTTGGAACGAACTATAATTCGCCCCTCCTCTTT; CDR3 protein: CSVGTNYNSPLLF
clone size: few; J gene: TRBJ2-2; V gene: TRBV25-1; D gene: TRBD1; CDR3 DNA: TGTGCCAGCAGCAGAGGACAGGGGGGCCGGTCCGGGGAGCTGTTTTTT; CDR3 protein: CASSRGQGGRSGELFF
clone size: .; J gene: TRBJ2-7; V gene: TRBV20-1; D gene: .; CDR3 DNA: TGCAGTGCTAGAGTTGACAGCTTCTACGAGCAGTACTTC; CDR3 protein: CSARVDSFYEQYF
clone size: .; J gene: TRBJ2-5; V gene: TRBV10-3; D gene: .; CDR3 DNA: TGCGCCATCAGTGATCGACAGCCAGAGACCCAGTACTTC; CDR3 protein: CAISDRQPETQYF
clone size: .; J gene: TRBJ1-2; V gene: TRBV5-1; D gene: TRBD1; CDR3 DNA: TGCGCCAGCCTACCTGATAGGGGGCCTCCCCCTGGCTACACCTTC; CDR3 protein: CASLPDRGPPPGYTF
clone size: .; J gene: TRBJ2-2; V gene: TRBV6-2/TRBV6-3; D gene: .; CDR3 DNA: TGTGCCAGCAGAATAGGGAAGACGAACACCGGGGAACTGTTTTTT; CDR3 protein: CASRIGKTNTGELFF
clone size: .; J gene: TRBJ2-1; V gene: TRBV30; D gene: .; CDR3 DNA: TGTGCCTGGAAGGTAGCGAGAAAGGGAAATGAGCAGTTCTTC; CDR3 protein: CAWKVARKGNEQFF
clone size: .; J gene: TRBJ2-2; V gene: TRBV11-2; D gene: TRBD1; CDR3 DNA: TGTGCCAGCAGCTCGGGACAGAACACCGCGGAGCTGTTGTTT; CDR3 protein: CASSSGQNTAELLF
clone size: many; J gene: TRBJ2-7; V gene: TRBV13; D gene: .; CDR3 DNA: TGTGCCAGCAGCATCGATGACGAGCAGTACTTC; CDR3 protein: CASSIDDEQYF
clone size: .; J gene: TRBJ1-2; V gene: TRBV12-3/TRBV12-4; D gene: .; CDR3 DNA: TGTGCCAGTCGGGAGGGTTTCTCATATGTCTACACCTTC; CDR3 protein: CASREGFSYVYTF
clone size: .; J gene: TRBJ2-3; V gene: TRBV6-6; D gene: .; CDR3 DNA: TGTGCCAGCAGGCCGTACCGGGGCACGGTGAGCACAGATAGGCAGTATTTT; CDR3 protein: CASRPYRGTVSTDRQYF
clone size: .; J gene: TRBJ1-5; V gene: TRBV6-2/TRBV6-3; D gene: .; CDR3 DNA: TGTGCCAGCACCGACAATAGCAATCAGTCCCAACATTTT; CDR3 protein: CASTDNSNQSQHF
clone size: .; J gene: TRBJ1-2; V gene: TRBV6-5; D gene: .; CDR3 DNA: TGTGCCAGTAGTTTCCTGGGTCCCCCCGCCTATGGCTACACCTTC; CDR3 protein: CASSFLGPPAYGYTF
clone size: .; J gene: TRBJ1-1; V gene: TRBV6-5; D gene: .; CDR3 DNA: TGTGCCAGCAGTTACTTATCGACAAGTACGAACGCTGAAGCTTTCTTT; CDR3 protein: CASSYLSTSTNAEAFF
clone size: once; J gene: TRBJ1-5; V gene: TRBV29-1; D gene: .; CDR3 DNA: TGCAGCGTCCGGCTGGGGGGTCAGGGACTCAATCAGCCCCAGCATTTT; CDR3 protein: CSVRLGGQGLNQPQHF
clone size: .; J gene: TRBJ2-7; V gene: TRBV11-3; D gene: .; CDR3 DNA: TGTGCCAGCAGCTTAGCAGGGGCTTCCCCCTACGAGCAATACTTC; CDR3 protein: CASSLAGASPYEQYF
clone size: many; J gene: TRBJ2-1; V gene: TRBV6-5; D gene: .; CDR3 DNA: TGTGCCAGCACCCAAACAGGGTTTGGCAATGAGCAGTTCTTC; CDR3 protein: CASTQTGFGNEQFF